A selection of T cell receptor beta chains follows, all from one sample in a study of cytomegalovirus exposure and HLA in healthy donors. Data came from immunoSEQ multiplex PCR; TCRdb stores just in-frame clones and leaves some out. The repertoire holds over 100,000 clones, with just under 95% as singletons. The sample taken for sequencing was PBMCs. These receptors all stem from a young woman in good health and CMV-seronegative. Both conserved end residues are part of each CDR3. D genes are given only for firm matches. Rows give clone size only sometimes, using once, few, many, or a class for an expanded clone.

d_call: TRBD1
j_call: TRBJ1-2
clone_size: .
v_call: TRBV6-1
cdr3_nt: TGTGCCAGCAGTGCACCGGGACAGAACTATGGCTACACCTTC
cdr3_aa: CASSAPGQNYGYTF

d_call: .
j_call: TRBJ1-1
clone_size: .
v_call: TRBV7-2
cdr3_nt: TGTGCCAGCAGCTTAATATCGGTCGGGATGGGGACTGAAGCTTTCTTT
cdr3_aa: CASSLISVGMGTEAFF

d_call: .
j_call: TRBJ1-6
clone_size: .
v_call: TRBV7-8
cdr3_nt: TGTGCCAGCAGGTTATCTAGTACGGCCCGTAATTCACCCCTCCACTTT
cdr3_aa: CASRLSSTARNSPLHF

d_call: TRBD1
j_call: TRBJ1-1
clone_size: .
v_call: TRBV30
cdr3_nt: TGTGCCTGGGGACAGGCGAACACTGAAGCTTTCTTT
cdr3_aa: CAWGQANTEAFF

d_call: TRBD1
j_call: TRBJ1-4
clone_size: .
v_call: TRBV7-9
cdr3_nt: TGTGCCAGCAGCTTAGCGAAGACAGGGTTCTTCGCTAATGAAAAACTGTTTTTT
cdr3_aa: CASSLAKTGFFANEKLFF

d_call: TRBD1
j_call: TRBJ2-2
clone_size: once
v_call: TRBV23-1
cdr3_nt: TGCGCCAGCAGTCAAAATACCGGGACAGCGAACACCGGGGAGCTGTTTTTT
cdr3_aa: CASSQNTGTANTGELFF

d_call: .
j_call: TRBJ1-2
clone_size: .
v_call: TRBV4-3
cdr3_nt: TGCGCCAGCAGCCAAGAGGAGGGCAGTTATGGCTACACCTTC
cdr3_aa: CASSQEEGSYGYTF

d_call: TRBD2
j_call: TRBJ2-5
clone_size: .
v_call: TRBV19
cdr3_nt: TGTGCCACCACAGGGACTAGCGGGATCATAGGGGAGACCCAGTACTTC
cdr3_aa: CATTGTSGIIGETQYF

d_call: .
j_call: TRBJ2-5
clone_size: .
v_call: TRBV6-1
cdr3_nt: TGTGCCAGCAGTGAATGGCATGAAGGAGGGGGCGTGGGAGGGACCCAGTACTTC
cdr3_aa: CASSEWHEGGGVGGTQYF

d_call: TRBD1
j_call: TRBJ2-3
clone_size: .
v_call: TRBV30
cdr3_nt: TGTGCCTGGAGTGACGGGACAGGTCGCACAGATACGCAGTATTTT
cdr3_aa: CAWSDGTGRTDTQYF

d_call: TRBD1
j_call: TRBJ2-6
clone_size: .
v_call: TRBV5-4
cdr3_nt: TGTGCCAGCAGCGGGGGACAGGGTGGCTCTGGGGCCAACGTCCTGACTTTC
cdr3_aa: CASSGGQGGSGANVLTF

d_call: .
j_call: TRBJ1-5
clone_size: .
v_call: TRBV4-3
cdr3_nt: TGCGCCAGCAGCCAAGATGAATCGGGCAATCAGCCCCAGCATTTT
cdr3_aa: CASSQDESGNQPQHF

d_call: TRBD1
j_call: TRBJ2-7
clone_size: .
v_call: TRBV27
cdr3_nt: TGTGCCAGCAGTTCCCGATACAGGGGGGCTAGCGAGCAGTACTTC
cdr3_aa: CASSSRYRGASEQYF

d_call: TRBD2
j_call: TRBJ2-1
clone_size: .
v_call: TRBV7-2
cdr3_nt: TGTGCCAGCAGCCCCCGAACTAGCGGGAGTTCCTACAATGAGCAGTTCTTC
cdr3_aa: CASSPRTSGSSYNEQFF

d_call: .
j_call: TRBJ1-1
clone_size: .
v_call: TRBV18
cdr3_nt: TGTGCCAGCTCACCACCGTCGGGACAAATGAACACTGAAGCTTTCTTT
cdr3_aa: CASSPPSGQMNTEAFF

d_call: .
j_call: TRBJ1-2
clone_size: .
v_call: TRBV19
cdr3_nt: TGTGCCAGTAGTATACCCGGACAGCTGAGAGGCTACACCTTC
cdr3_aa: CASSIPGQLRGYTF

d_call: .
j_call: TRBJ2-5
clone_size: .
v_call: TRBV11-3
cdr3_nt: TGTGCCAGCAGCTTATTGGAGGCGGGGAATCAAGAGACCCAGTACTTC
cdr3_aa: CASSLLEAGNQETQYF

d_call: TRBD1
j_call: TRBJ1-3
clone_size: once
v_call: TRBV28
cdr3_nt: TGTGCCAGCAGTCTGCCGGGACAGTTCCGCTCTGGAAACACCATATATTTT
cdr3_aa: CASSLPGQFRSGNTIYF

d_call: .
j_call: TRBJ2-5
clone_size: .
v_call: TRBV7-2
cdr3_nt: TGTGCCAGCAGCTTATGGGCGGGCGGTTCCAAGGAGACCCAGTACTTC
cdr3_aa: CASSLWAGGSKETQYF

d_call: .
j_call: TRBJ2-6
clone_size: .
v_call: TRBV7-9
cdr3_nt: TGTGCCAGCATAGACTACTCTGGGGCCAACGTCCTGACTTTC
cdr3_aa: CASIDYSGANVLTF

d_call: TRBD2
j_call: TRBJ2-3
clone_size: .
v_call: TRBV10-3
cdr3_nt: TGTGCCATCAGTGACCCAAGCGGGGCCACAGATACGCAGTATTTT
cdr3_aa: CAISDPSGATDTQYF

d_call: .
j_call: TRBJ2-2
clone_size: .
v_call: TRBV2
cdr3_nt: TGTGCCAGCATCCTGACGGGGGTTAAAGAGCGGGAGCTGTTTTTT
cdr3_aa: CASILTGVKERELFF

d_call: .
j_call: TRBJ1-2
clone_size: once
v_call: TRBV5-1
cdr3_nt: TGCGCCAGCAGCTTGGGAGGCAACTATGGCTACACCTTC
cdr3_aa: CASSLGGNYGYTF

d_call: .
j_call: TRBJ2-3
clone_size: once
v_call: TRBV7-8
cdr3_nt: TGTGCCAGCAGTCCCCGTAGACTAGTTATAACAGATACGCAGTATTTT
cdr3_aa: CASSPRRLVITDTQYF

d_call: .
j_call: TRBJ1-5
clone_size: .
v_call: TRBV25-1
cdr3_nt: TGTGCCCGGACCGGGCAGGGCGATCAGCCCCAGCATTTT
cdr3_aa: CARTGQGDQPQHF

d_call: .
j_call: TRBJ2-7
clone_size: .
v_call: TRBV6-6
cdr3_nt: TGTGCCAGCAGTTACTCGGGAAGGGGTCTCGAGCAGTACTTC
cdr3_aa: CASSYSGRGLEQYF

d_call: TRBD1
j_call: TRBJ1-2
clone_size: .
v_call: TRBV30
cdr3_nt: TGTGCCTGGAGAGGAGGACAGGGCTACTATGGCTACACCTTC
cdr3_aa: CAWRGGQGYYGYTF

d_call: TRBD2
j_call: TRBJ2-3
clone_size: .
v_call: TRBV5-1
cdr3_nt: TGCGCCAGTTTAGCGGGCCCCAGCACAGATACGCAGTATTTT
cdr3_aa: CASLAGPSTDTQYF

d_call: TRBD2
j_call: TRBJ2-7
clone_size: .
v_call: TRBV14
cdr3_nt: TGTGCCAGCAGCCCGTTCGCGGGACTAGCGGGCAGGGAGCAGTACTTC
cdr3_aa: CASSPFAGLAGREQYF

d_call: .
j_call: TRBJ2-5
clone_size: .
v_call: TRBV4-2
cdr3_nt: TGTGCCAGCAGCCAAGAATCGAGGGTAGGGGGAGACCAAGAGACCCAGTACTTC
cdr3_aa: CASSQESRVGGDQETQYF

d_call: .
j_call: TRBJ2-1
clone_size: .
v_call: TRBV4-3
cdr3_nt: TGCGCCAGCAGCAGGGGGGGAGCCTACAATGAGCAGTTCTTC
cdr3_aa: CASSRGGAYNEQFF

d_call: .
j_call: TRBJ1-6
clone_size: .
v_call: TRBV30
cdr3_nt: TGTGCCTGGAACCGGGGAGGACGGCCCCTCCACTTT
cdr3_aa: CAWNRGGRPLHF

d_call: .
j_call: TRBJ2-2
clone_size: .
v_call: TRBV27
cdr3_nt: TGTGCCAGCAGCGACAGGCCAAGCACCGGGGAGCTGTTTTTT
cdr3_aa: CASSDRPSTGELFF

d_call: .
j_call: TRBJ2-1
clone_size: .
v_call: TRBV7-9
cdr3_nt: TGTGCCAGCAGCTTGGGGTCGAGTCGGGAGTGGCACAATGAGCAGTTCTTC
cdr3_aa: CASSLGSSREWHNEQFF

d_call: TRBD1
j_call: TRBJ2-1
clone_size: .
v_call: TRBV7-8
cdr3_nt: TGTGCCAGCAGATCGACAGGGGGCTCAGGTGAGCAGTTCTTC
cdr3_aa: CASRSTGGSGEQFF

d_call: .
j_call: TRBJ2-1
clone_size: .
v_call: TRBV28
cdr3_nt: TGTGCCAGCAGCCTCGGGACTCACCCCAATGAGCAGTTCTTC
cdr3_aa: CASSLGTHPNEQFF

d_call: .
j_call: TRBJ2-1
clone_size: .
v_call: TRBV5-1
cdr3_nt: TGCGCCAGCAGAAAGGACACGTACAATGAGCAGTTCTTC
cdr3_aa: CASRKDTYNEQFF

d_call: TRBD2
j_call: TRBJ2-1
clone_size: .
v_call: TRBV9
cdr3_nt: TGTGCCAGCAGCGTGAGCGGGGGGTCGAACAATGAGCAGTTCTTC
cdr3_aa: CASSVSGGSNNEQFF

d_call: TRBD1
j_call: TRBJ2-3
clone_size: .
v_call: TRBV9
cdr3_nt: TGTGCCAGCAGCCCAAGACAGGGGTATAGCACAGATACGCAGTATTTT
cdr3_aa: CASSPRQGYSTDTQYF

d_call: TRBD1
j_call: TRBJ1-1
clone_size: once
v_call: TRBV5-1
cdr3_nt: TGCGCCAGCAGCTTTGGACAGGGGGACACTGAAGCTTTCTTT
cdr3_aa: CASSFGQGDTEAFF

d_call: TRBD1
j_call: TRBJ2-7
clone_size: .
v_call: TRBV7-6
cdr3_nt: TGTGCCAGCAGCCGGGACAGCCCCTACGAGCAGTACTTC
cdr3_aa: CASSRDSPYEQYF

d_call: .
j_call: TRBJ1-1
clone_size: .
v_call: TRBV23-1
cdr3_nt: TGCGCCAGCAGTCGACCGACAGGATTGAACACTGAAGCTTTCTTT
cdr3_aa: CASSRPTGLNTEAFF

d_call: TRBD2
j_call: TRBJ2-3
clone_size: once
v_call: TRBV10-3
cdr3_nt: TGTGCCATCAGTTTCCCCGGGACTAGCGGGGAGCATACTAGAACAGATACGCAGTATTTT
cdr3_aa: CAISFPGTSGEHTRTDTQYF

d_call: .
j_call: TRBJ2-3
clone_size: .
v_call: TRBV7-2
cdr3_nt: TGTGCCAGCGCGACTAGCACAGATACGCAGTATTTT
cdr3_aa: CASATSTDTQYF

d_call: .
j_call: TRBJ2-3
clone_size: .
v_call: TRBV7-6
cdr3_nt: TGTGCCAGCAGCTTACGCACGGCGGATCGTACAGATACGCAGTATTTT
cdr3_aa: CASSLRTADRTDTQYF

d_call: TRBD2
j_call: TRBJ2-1
clone_size: .
v_call: TRBV5-4
cdr3_nt: TGTGCCAGCAGCTTGAAGTCCCGGACTAGCGGGAGCAATGAGCAGTTCTTC
cdr3_aa: CASSLKSRTSGSNEQFF

d_call: TRBD1
j_call: TRBJ2-7
clone_size: .
v_call: TRBV4-1
cdr3_nt: TGCGCCAGCAGCCAACGACACGAAAGGGGGCTAAGCTCCTACGAGCAGTACTTC
cdr3_aa: CASSQRHERGLSSYEQYF

d_call: TRBD2
j_call: TRBJ2-7
clone_size: .
v_call: TRBV30
cdr3_nt: TGTGCCTGTCTTCTGACTAGCGGTGAAATCTCCTACGAGCAGTACTTC
cdr3_aa: CACLLTSGEISYEQYF

d_call: .
j_call: TRBJ2-5
clone_size: .
v_call: TRBV6-1
cdr3_nt: TGTGCCAGCAGTGAGGGCAGAGAGGGGGTGACCCAGTACTTC
cdr3_aa: CASSEGREGVTQYF